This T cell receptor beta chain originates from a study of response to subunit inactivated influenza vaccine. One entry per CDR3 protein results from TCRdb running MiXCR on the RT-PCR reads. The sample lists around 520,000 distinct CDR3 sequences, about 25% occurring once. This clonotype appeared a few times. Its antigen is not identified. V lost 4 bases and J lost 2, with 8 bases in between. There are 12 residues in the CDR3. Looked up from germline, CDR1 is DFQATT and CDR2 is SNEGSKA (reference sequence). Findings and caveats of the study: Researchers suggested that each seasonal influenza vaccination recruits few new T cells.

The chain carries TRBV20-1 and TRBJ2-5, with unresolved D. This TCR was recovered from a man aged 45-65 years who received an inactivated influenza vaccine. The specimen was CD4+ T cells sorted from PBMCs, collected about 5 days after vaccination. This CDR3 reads CSAMRFQETQYF. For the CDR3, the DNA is TGCAGTGCTATGCGGTTTCAAGAGACCCAGTACTTC.